Below, 18 T cell receptor beta chains from the same sample are listed, as sequenced in a study of T cell responses to AZD1222 COVID-19 vaccine. Clones were sequenced by immunoSEQ multiplex PCR, and TCRdb holds only the in-frame ones, with some missing. The sample includes 100,000 or so clones, more than 85% seen only once; the top ten take about 1.2%. Sequenced material: peripheral blood, taken on day 0 of AZD1222 vaccination. These receptors were collected from an adult in good health.

The rearrangement joins TRBV6-2 or TRBV6-3 to TRBJ1-5; D gene unclear. The CDR3 sequence is 15 residues long. Trimming shortened V by 2 bases and J by 7 bases, and 15 bases separated the two germline ends. Germline assignment: CDR1 MNHEY and CDR2 SVGEGT. CDR3 nucleotide sequence: TGTGCCAGCAGTTACGCGGGCCTAGGAGGGCAGCCCCAGCATTTT. Translation gives CASSYAGLGGQPQHF.

This chain links TRBV5-1 with TRBJ1-2; D uncertain. The CDR3 sequence is 15 residues long. Per the germline V gene, CDR1 is SGHRS and CDR2 is YFSETQ. V lost 0 bases and J 8 bases, leaving 17 bases between the germline ends. The CDR3 region is CASSLVFSKSGGYTF. DNA of the CDR3: TGCGCCAGCAGCTTGGTTTTCTCGAAATCGGGCGGCTACACCTTC. The whole variable domain, filled in from reference TRBV5-1 and TRBJ1-2, reads KAGVTQTPRYLIKTRGQQVTLSCSPISGHRSVSWYQQTPGQGLQFLFEYFSETQRNKGNFPGRFSGRQFSNSRSEMNVSTLELGDSALYLCASSLVFSKSGGYTFGSGTRLTVV.

This chain links TRBV19 with TRBJ1-4; D uncertain. Trimming cost V 0 bases and J 16 bases, with 12 bases left between them. Per the germline V gene, CDR1 is LNHDA and CDR2 is SQIVND (reference sequence). The CDR3 sequence is 12 residues long. Here the CDR3 DNA reads TGTGCCAGTAGTATAGATCGCAGAAGACGGTTTTTT. Its translation: CASSIDRRRRFF.

As DNA, the CDR3 is TGTGCCAGCAGCTTAGATAGCGGGGCCAATCAGCCCCAGCATTTT. It encodes CASSLDSGANQPQHF. V is TRBV7-2 and J is TRBJ1-5; a weak D match, TRBD1 (5 bases). Deletions cut 1 base from V and 3 bases from J, with 10 bases between. Germline-derived CDR1 and CDR2 are SGHTA and FQGNSA. This CDR3 region has 15 residues. The variable domain in full, completed from reference TRBV7-2 and TRBJ1-5, reads GAGVSQSPSNKVTEKGKDVELRCDPISGHTALYWYRQSLGQGLEFLIYFQGNSAPDKSGLPSDRFSAERTGGSVSTLTIQRTQQEDSAVYLCASSLDSGANQPQHFGDGTRLSIL.

The rearrangement links TRBV10-3 to TRBJ1-6; D perhaps matches TRBD1 (5 bases). There are 14 residues in the CDR3. V lost 5 bases, J lost 10 bases, and 15 bases lay in between. CDR1 ENHRY and CDR2 SYGVKD come from the germline V gene. In DNA, the CDR3 is TGTGCCATCAGTACAGGTGCAGTTCAATCACCCCTCCACTTT. Its translation is CAISTGAVQSPLHF.

The chain recombines TRBV18 with TRBJ2-3; a weak D match, TRBD1 (5 bases). There are 16 residues in the CDR3. V was cut by 4 bases and J by 2 bases, with 16 bases left in between. Germline V gene lookup returns CDR1 KGHSH and CDR2 LQKENI. CDR3 protein: CASSRGAHLVTDTQYF. In DNA form, the CDR3 reads TGTGCCAGCTCACGTGGGGCCCACCTGGTCACAGATACGCAGTATTTT.

V is TRBV19 and J is TRBJ1-1; D ambiguous. Looked up from germline, CDR1 is LNHDA and CDR2 is SQIVND (reference sequence). The CDR3 spans 11 residues. V lost 4 bases and J lost 1, with 1 base in between. The CDR3: CASSRNTEAFF. For the CDR3, the DNA is TGTGCCAGTAGTAGGAACACTGAAGCTTTCTTT.

The chain employs TRBV4-1 and TRBJ1-5; D is unclear. The CDR3 consists of 15 residues. V was cut by 0 bases and J by 5 bases, with 11 bases left in between. Germline CDR1 is MGHRA and CDR2 is YSYEKL. The CDR3 is CASSQDQGSHQPQHF. The CDR3 DNA sequence: TGCGCCAGCAGCCAAGATCAAGGAAGCCATCAGCCCCAGCATTTT.

The V call is TRBV5-1, the J call TRBJ1-3, with D perhaps matching TRBD1 (6 bases). V shed 4 bases and J shed 0 bases, with 14 bases lying between them. This CDR3 has 16 amino acids. Germline V gene sequence: CDR1 SGHRS, CDR2 YFSETQ. CDR3 DNA: TGCGCCAGCAGCCAGGACAGTCTGGGCTCTGGAAACACCATATATTTT. The encoded protein is CASSQDSLGSGNTIYF.

The V call is TRBV19, the J call TRBJ2-7, with 10 nucleotides matching TRBD1. The CDR3 has 15 residues. CDR1 and CDR2 (germline): LNHDA, SQIVND (reference sequence). Losses at the gene ends were 2 bases for V and 7 bases for J; bases not matched to a gene: 8. The CDR3 DNA reads TGTGCCAGTAGTATACCGGGACAGGGGACCCCTGAGCAGTACTTC. Encoded protein: CASSIPGQGTPEQYF.

The rearrangement links TRBV28 to TRBJ1-6; D is uncertain. The germline V gene has CDR1 MDHEN and CDR2 SYDVKM. The CDR3 runs to 12 residues. Trimming left V 7 bases short and J 11 bases short, with 12 bases between. CDR3 sequence reads: CASTVGMAPLHF. The CDR3 coding sequence is TGTGCCAGCACGGTTGGGATGGCACCCCTCCACTTT.

This clone was observed a few times. The chain uses TRBV7-2 and TRBJ1-2; 9 nucleotides align to TRBD1. Germline V gives CDR1 SGHTA, CDR2 FQGNSA. The CDR3 loop spans 13 amino acids. With 9 bases clipped from V and 4 bases from J, the junction kept 6 bases outside the gene matches. CDR3 nucleotides: TGTGCCAGTACTAGACAGGGGGGCTATGGCTACACCTTC. It yields the protein CASTRQGGYGYTF.

The V call is TRBV7-3, the J call TRBJ1-1; 7 bases match TRBD1. Germline CDR1 reads SGHTA; CDR2 reads FQGTGA. This CDR3 comprises 16 residues. The junction had 10 bases not matched to a gene; V was cut back by 5 bases and J by 1 base. Written as DNA, the CDR3 is TGTGCCAGCAGCCCCACGACAGGGAGGTGGAACACTGAAGCTTTCTTT. It yields the protein CASSPTTGRWNTEAFF.

The V gene is TRBV5-1, the J gene TRBJ1-2; the match to TRBD1 covers 10 bases. CDR1 is SGHRS, CDR2 YFSETQ, per germline. After removal of 0 bases from V and 7 bases from J, the junction contained 3 bases not matched to a gene. The CDR3 is 14 residues long. The CDR3 region has the DNA TGCGCCAGCAGCTTGGGACAGGGGGCCGGTGGCTACACCTTC. Protein product: CASSLGQGAGGYTF. Full variable domain (outside the CDR3, taken from reference TRBV5-1 and TRBJ1-2): KAGVTQTPRYLIKTRGQQVTLSCSPISGHRSVSWYQQTPGQGLQFLFEYFSETQRNKGNFPGRFSGRQFSNSRSEMNVSTLELGDSALYLCASSLGQGAGGYTFGSGTRLTVV.

For the CDR3, the DNA is TGTGCCAGCAGCCAAGGACTAGCGGCATCCTACAATGAGCAGTTCTTC. Its protein is CASSQGLAASYNEQFF. The chain combines TRBV7-9 with TRBJ2-1; 10 nucleotides line up with TRBD2. Germline V CDR1 and CDR2: SEHNR, FQNEAQ (reference sequence). Unmatched junction bases numbered 5, after V lost 5 bases and J lost 1 base. CDR3 length: 16 residues.

The chain has TRBV28 and TRBJ2-1; 12 positions agree with TRBD1. In germline, CDR1 is MDHEN, CDR2 SYDVKM. The CDR3 consists of 17 residues. Losses at the gene ends were 3 bases for V and 3 bases for J; bases not matched to a gene: 6. CDR3 sequence (DNA): TGTGCCAGCAGTTTGCCGGGACAGGGGGCCTTCTACAATGAGCAGTTCTTC. It is translated as CASSLPGQGAFYNEQFF.

This clone was detected only once. V usage is TRBV4-1 and J usage is TRBJ2-1; 7 positions agree with TRBD1. V dropped 4 bases and J dropped 2; count of bases not matched to a gene: 5. In germline, CDR1 is MGHRA, CDR2 YSYEKL. This CDR3 has 15 residues. CDR3 loop: CASSLLGTAYNEQFF. As DNA, the CDR3 is TGCGCCAGCAGCCTCCTTGGGACAGCCTACAATGAGCAGTTCTTC.

The chain couples TRBV9 to TRBJ2-3, with 12 bases fitting TRBD1. V lost 3 bases to trimming and J lost 4 bases; unmatched junction nucleotides: 12. CDR1 is SGDLS, CDR2 YYNGEE, per germline. The CDR3 is 18 amino acids. The CDR3 protein is CASSALRGTGGRADTQYF. In DNA form, the CDR3 reads TGTGCCAGCAGCGCCCTCAGGGGGACAGGGGGCAGGGCAGATACGCAGTATTTT.